The rows below give T cell receptor beta chains drawn from one sample of a study of cytomegalovirus exposure and HLA in healthy donors. Data came from immunoSEQ multiplex PCR; TCRdb stores just in-frame clones and leaves some out. The data contain under 60,000 clones, about 88% of them singletons. Sequencing was carried out using PBMCs. The receptor source for this set is a woman aged 25-40 years in good health and CMV-seronegative. The CDR3 runs from the conserved cysteine through the conserved F or W. The D gene is left open where the match is weak.

D	J	V	CDR3
.	TRBJ2-7	TRBV13	CASSLQPGGAATTEQYF
TRBD2	TRBJ2-7	TRBV19	CASSPRLAETYEQYF
TRBD2	TRBJ2-7	TRBV11-2	CASSRPTSGSGYEQYF
.	TRBJ2-1	TRBV6-4	CASSGPGYNEQFF
TRBD2	TRBJ2-3	TRBV5-1	CASSLSFPASGTGTDTQYF
.	TRBJ1-5	TRBV27	CASSTRGGRSNQPQHF
.	TRBJ2-1	TRBV11-3	CASSLATQGWHEQFF
.	TRBJ2-1	TRBV27	CASGWALVSSYNEQFF
TRBD1	TRBJ1-1	TRBV6-1	CASSETGGWGEAFF
TRBD2	TRBJ2-7	TRBV27	CASSTGLAGGPRGEEQYF
TRBD1	TRBJ2-7	TRBV15	CATSRDGDSSYEQYF
.	TRBJ2-7	TRBV6-5	CASSYSDSDSYEQYF
TRBD1	TRBJ2-7	TRBV6-5	CASSYYLRQGIEQYF
.	TRBJ1-4	TRBV13	CASSPRGAGGEKLFF
.	TRBJ1-4	TRBV27	CASSPQLSATNEKLFF
.	TRBJ1-1	TRBV30	CAWSVRVRDTEAFF
.	TRBJ1-1	TRBV6-5	CASSTWTAGAEAFF
.	TRBJ1-1	TRBV9	CASSVGPRSDTEAFF
TRBD1	TRBJ2-1	TRBV5-6	CASLGQGAYNEQFF
TRBD1	TRBJ1-5	TRBV30	CAWRSGTGGSSQPQHF
.	TRBJ2-2	TRBV19	CASSIGTGASAGELFF
.	TRBJ1-5	TRBV18	CASSADRHSNQPQHF
.	TRBJ2-2	TRBV6-5	CASSSLRTTGELFF
.	TRBJ1-1	TRBV5-1	CASSLAGRGTEAFF
.	TRBJ2-1	TRBV6-1	CASSEGPADNNEQFF
TRBD1	TRBJ1-4	TRBV27	CASSLRMARGLIATNEKLFF
TRBD2	TRBJ2-2	TRBV19	CASSDRPSGAGELFF
.	TRBJ1-3	TRBV30	CAWSDTSGNTIYF
.	TRBJ2-1	TRBV2	CASSEGRILLDEQFF
TRBD1	TRBJ2-2	TRBV28	CASTTRRYRGAAPNSGELFF
.	TRBJ2-3	TRBV2	CASSEPPAFRLRDTQYF
TRBD1	TRBJ2-2	TRBV7-8	CASSPSGTAGELFF
TRBD2	TRBJ2-5	TRBV28	CASSLEAGVAGETQYF
.	TRBJ1-5	TRBV28	CASSFSFFQPQHF
TRBD2	TRBJ2-3	TRBV11-3	CASSLGGRTSDTQYF
.	TRBJ1-1	TRBV4-3	CASSQEAEAEAFF
.	TRBJ1-2	TRBV13	CASSLKAGGRIYGYTF
.	TRBJ2-2	TRBV1	CTSSQGQGAGELFF
.	TRBJ2-2	TRBV4-1	CASSRQPGQNTGELFF
.	TRBJ2-7	TRBV4-1	CASSHTGDYEQYF
TRBD1	TRBJ1-2	TRBV6-1	CASRDRPNQYGYTF
.	TRBJ1-5	TRBV18	CASSPGGGYNQPQHF
.	TRBJ1-1	TRBV5-1	CASSPSRGHTEAFF
TRBD2	TRBJ2-1	TRBV29-1	CSSASGSNEQFF
.	TRBJ1-4	TRBV9	CASSVGGSNEKLFF
TRBD2	TRBJ2-5	TRBV4-1	CASSSGSGRGETQYF
TRBD1	TRBJ2-7	TRBV7-8	CASSSRDSSYEQYF
.	TRBJ2-7	TRBV2	CASSERGVSPSYEQYF
TRBD1	TRBJ1-2	TRBV4-3	CASSQERTGLNGYTF
.	TRBJ2-7	TRBV2	CASSEEQHYEQYF
.	TRBJ2-7	TRBV2	CASRIEQGGEQYF
TRBD2	TRBJ2-3	TRBV6-6	CASSYRGLATTDTQYF
.	TRBJ2-1	TRBV7-3	CASSLDGSSYNEQFF
TRBD1	TRBJ1-5	TRBV7-8	CASSRIRQGRNQPQHF
TRBD1	TRBJ1-4	TRBV7-9	CASSPTGGIGEKLFF
TRBD2	TRBJ2-7	TRBV7-9	CASSLVLAGDYEQYF
.	TRBJ2-7	TRBV28	CASSLGGDSYEQYF
TRBD1	TRBJ2-7	TRBV7-8	CASSYRGREYEQYF